These 12 T cell receptor beta chains were all obtained from the same sample, sequenced in a study of blood T cell repertoires in COVID-19. Here immunoSEQ multiplex PCR was the method, and the copy in TCRdb shows in-frame clones only, minus some. Of a few hundred thousand clones listed, around four fifths were seen once; the top ten hold over 4.5%. The specimen was peripheral blood. Receptors were obtained from a man aged 55 to 70 who had recovered from COVID-19.

The chain combines TRBV29-1 with TRBJ2-5; 10 bases fit TRBD2. Looked up from germline, CDR1 is SQVTM and CDR2 is ANQGSEA. V lost 6 bases and J lost 5; bases outside the gene matches: 15. The CDR3 runs to 16 residues. The CDR3 DNA reads as TGCAGCGTCAGCGGAGGCGCTAGCGGGAGTTATGAGACCCAGTACTTC. Translated: CSVSGGASGSYETQYF.

This clone was counted ten times or more. The chain recombines TRBV19 with TRBJ2-1; 10 nucleotides agree with TRBD2. The V segment lost 7 bases and the J segment 2 bases; nucleotides outside the gene matches: 11. The CDR3 loop spans 17 amino acids. From germline, CDR1 is LNHDA and CDR2 SQIVND (reference sequence). In DNA, the CDR3 is TGTGCCAGTACACCCAGCCAAGCGGGAGGGACCTACAATGAGCAGTTCTTC. Its protein is CASTPSQAGGTYNEQFF.

The rearrangement uses TRBV12-3 or TRBV12-4 and TRBJ1-1; D not resolved. V lost 8 bases and J 0 bases, leaving 7 bases between the germline ends. CDR3 length: 12 amino acids. The CDR3, as DNA: TGTGCCAGCCAAATTTTGAACACTGAAGCTTTCTTT. Translating it yields CASQILNTEAFF.

This rearrangement joins TRBV9 to TRBJ2-7; 7 bases are shared with TRBD2. Germline CDR1 and CDR2: SGDLS and YYNGEE. This CDR3 is 15 amino acids long. Unmatched junction bases numbered 8, after V lost 0 bases and J lost 5 bases. CDR3 DNA sequence: TGTGCCAGCAGCGTAGAGGGACTATATATCGACGAGCAGTACTTC. It codes for CASSVEGLYIDEQYF.

The chain carries TRBV25-1 and TRBJ1-4, with TRBD1 identical over 8 bases. The CDR3 is 15 amino acids. The germline CDR1 and CDR2 sequences are MGHDK and SYGVNS. The ends lost 4 bases at V and 8 bases at J; junction bases unmatched: 9. DNA of the CDR3: TGTGCCAGCAGTGCCCAGGGGGCGGGTGAGGAAAAACTGTTTTTT. As protein: CASSAQGAGEEKLFF.

This clone was seen just once. Here the CDR3 reads CASSFQKKNTEAFF. Here the CDR3 DNA reads TGTGCCAGCAGCTTCCAGAAGAAGAACACTGAAGCTTTCTTT. The rearrangement joins TRBV6-5 to TRBJ1-1; no clear D. Trimming stripped 6 bases from V and 1 base from J, with 12 bases between. Germline values: CDR1 MNHEY, CDR2 SVGAGI. CDR3 length equals 14 residues.

This clone was picked up one time. DNA of the CDR3: TGTGCCAGCAGCTTCTTGGCGGGGAACACAGATACGCAGTATTTT. It specifies CASSFLAGNTDTQYF. The chain is built from TRBV5-5 and TRBJ2-3, with D maybe TRBD2 (6 bases). This CDR3 has 15 residues. Trimming stripped 2 bases from V and 2 bases from J, with 12 bases between. The germline V gene has CDR1 SGHKS and CDR2 YYEKEE (reference sequence).

Concerning this clone: A junction boundary mismatches the germline segment, possibly from a read error. J is TRBJ1-2 and V is TRBV7-8, with 7 bases fitting TRBD1. Germline V gives CDR1 SGHVS, CDR2 FQNEAQ. CDR3 length: 16 residues. The CDR3 DNA reads TGTGCCAGCAGTTTAGGTCGGAACAGGGGCGACTATGGCTACACCTTC. Encoded protein: CASSLGRNRGDYGYTF.

J is TRBJ2-1 and V is TRBV24-1; perhaps TRBD2 as D (6 bases). Trimming stripped 7 bases from V and 6 bases from J, with 9 bases between. Per germline, CDR1 KGHDR and CDR2 SFDVKD. The CDR3 totals 12 residues. The CDR3 sequence is CATREGCNEQFF. The CDR3, as DNA: TGTGCCACCAGGGAGGGGTGCAATGAGCAGTTCTTC.

This chain joins TRBV6-5 and TRBJ1-4; D remains unclear. Deletions cut 0 bases from V and 8 bases from J, with 7 bases between. This CDR3 is built from 13 residues. CDR1 is MNHEY, CDR2 SVGAGI, per germline. The CDR3: CASSYSSGEKLFF. CDR3 in DNA: TGTGCCAGCAGTTACTCGAGCGGGGAAAAACTGTTTTTT.

This chain links TRBV25-1 with TRBJ1-3; 7 nucleotides match TRBD1. Germline-derived CDR1 and CDR2 are MGHDK and SYGVNS. The trim removed 4 bases at V and 2 bases at J, leaving 8 bases unmatched. This CDR3 region has 16 residues. The CDR3 nucleotides are TGTGCCAGCAGTGGGGACGACAGGGAAACTGGAAACACCATATATTTT. This codes for CASSGDDRETGNTIYF.

The chain carries TRBV29-1 and TRBJ2-5; 11 bases agree with TRBD1. CDR3 length: 15 residues. J lost 5 bases, V lost 1 base, and 6 bases had no gene match. Looked up from germline, CDR1 is SQVTM and CDR2 is ANQGSEA. This chain's CDR3 is CSVEGPDRGRETQYF. The DNA for the CDR3 is TGCAGCGTTGAAGGTCCGGACAGGGGGCGTGAGACCCAGTACTTC.